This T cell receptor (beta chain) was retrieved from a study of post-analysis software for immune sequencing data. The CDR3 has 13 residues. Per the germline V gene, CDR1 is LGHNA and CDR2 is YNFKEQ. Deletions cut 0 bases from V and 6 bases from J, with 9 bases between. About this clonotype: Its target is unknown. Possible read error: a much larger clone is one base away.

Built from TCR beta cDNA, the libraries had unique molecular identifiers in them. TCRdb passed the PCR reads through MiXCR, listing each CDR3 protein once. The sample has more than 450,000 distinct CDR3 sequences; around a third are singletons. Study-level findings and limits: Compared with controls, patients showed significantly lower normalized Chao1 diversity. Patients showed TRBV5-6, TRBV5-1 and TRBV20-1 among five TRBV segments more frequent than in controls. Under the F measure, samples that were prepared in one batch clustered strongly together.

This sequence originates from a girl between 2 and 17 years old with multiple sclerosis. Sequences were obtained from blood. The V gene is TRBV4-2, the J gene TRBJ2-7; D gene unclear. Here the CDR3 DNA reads TGTGCCAGCAGCCAAGAATCTACCTGCGAGCAGTACTTC. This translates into CASSQESTCEQYF.